This T cell receptor (beta chain) stems from a study of T cells in localized non-small cell lung cancer. Broader study findings: Heterogeneity is still possible, as just one tumor region was sequenced. Median detection of top 100 tumor clones in adjacent lung was roughly 61 clones.

Germline assignment: CDR1 MDHEN and CDR2 SYDVKM. CDR3 length: 17 residues. Trimming left V 3 bases short and J 1 base short, with 18 bases between. TCRdb's copy holds only in-frame clones and misses some; the assay was immunoSEQ multiplex PCR. The repertoire consists of some 25,000 clones, with approximately 81% occurring once and the leading ten covering more than 9%. In the case of this clone: Its antigen is unknown.

This specimen consisted of peripheral blood, obtained before any cancer treatment. The origin of this receptor is a man between 40 and 75 years old with stage III squamous cell lung carcinoma. This rearrangement joins TRBV28 to TRBJ1-1, with D unresolved. The CDR3 loop is CASSFWRILRENTEAFF. For the CDR3, the DNA is TGTGCCAGCAGTTTTTGGCGCATCCTAAGAGAGAACACTGAAGCTTTCTTT.